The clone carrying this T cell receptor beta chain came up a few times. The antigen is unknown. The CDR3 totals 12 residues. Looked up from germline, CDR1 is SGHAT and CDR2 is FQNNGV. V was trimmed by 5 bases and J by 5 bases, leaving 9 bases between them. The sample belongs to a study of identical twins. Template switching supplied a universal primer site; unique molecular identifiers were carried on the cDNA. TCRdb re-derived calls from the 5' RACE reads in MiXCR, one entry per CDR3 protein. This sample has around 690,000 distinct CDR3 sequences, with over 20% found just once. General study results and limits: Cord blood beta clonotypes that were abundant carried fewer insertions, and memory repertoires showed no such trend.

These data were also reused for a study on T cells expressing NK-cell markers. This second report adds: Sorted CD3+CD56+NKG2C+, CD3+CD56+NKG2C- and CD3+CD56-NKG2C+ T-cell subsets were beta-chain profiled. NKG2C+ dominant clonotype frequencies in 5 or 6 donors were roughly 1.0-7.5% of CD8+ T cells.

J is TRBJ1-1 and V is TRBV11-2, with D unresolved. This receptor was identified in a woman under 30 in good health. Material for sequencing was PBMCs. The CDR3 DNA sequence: TGTGCCAGCAGCATATTTGGGACTGAAGCTTTCTTT. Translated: CASSIFGTEAFF.